These 23 T cell receptor beta chains originate from one sample sequenced in a study of control samples from healthy donors and cancer patients (dated by TCRdb to the early 2020s). Library creation used the immunoSEQ multiplex PCR assay. TCRdb holds this immuneACCESS table with in-frame rearrangements only. Some clones are missing; in checked studies, unresolved V genes explain under half, and the rest has no known cause. The sample table contains 100,000 to 150,000 clones; only one count was recorded for over 75% of them. The ten biggest clones cover roughly 2% of the sample. The sample consisted of blood. All receptors come from a man between 18 and 35 years old in good health.

The CDR3, as DNA: TGTGCCAGCAGTTACACCGGACCGTCCGGCGAGCAGTACTTC. Encoded protein: CASSYTGPSGEQYF. The J gene is TRBJ2-7, the V gene TRBV6-2 or TRBV6-3; D is uncertain. This CDR3 spans 14 amino acids. Per germline, CDR1 MNHEY and CDR2 SVGEGT. V lost 2 bases and J 6 bases, leaving 14 bases between the germline ends.

The CDR3 protein is CASSSTGLAEGTQYF. CDR3 nucleotides: TGTGCCAGCAGTTCCACTGGACTAGCGGAGGGGACCCAGTACTTC. This chain links TRBV28 with TRBJ2-5; 10 positions agree with TRBD2. Germline V CDR1 and CDR2: MDHEN, SYDVKM. The CDR3 spans 15 residues. With 4 bases clipped from V and 7 bases from J, the junction kept 9 bases outside the gene matches.

This clone was recorded once. The same CDR3 can be traced to other DNA sequences in this sample. The chain carries TRBV6-4 and TRBJ2-1, with D uncertain. Trimming shortened V by 0 bases and J by 1 base, and 1 base separated the two germline ends. This CDR3 contains 13 residues. Germline CDR1 is MRHNA and CDR2 is SNTAGT. CDR3 nucleotide sequence: TGTGCCAGCAGTGACTCGTCCTACAATGAGCAGTTCTTC. Residues: CASSDSSYNEQFF.

DNA of the CDR3: TGTGCCAGCACCCCCGGACCTCTATCCTACAATGAGCAGTTCTTC. Amino acids: CASTPGPLSYNEQFF. This sequence joins TRBV7-9 and TRBJ2-1; D gene ambiguous. Per germline, CDR1 SEHNR and CDR2 FQNEAQ (reference sequence). CDR3 size: 15 residues. Trimming stripped 7 bases from V and 1 base from J, with 14 bases between.

The rearrangement links TRBV30 to TRBJ1-1; the D is unclear. This CDR3 is 13 amino acids long. V was pared by 1 base and J by 0 bases, with 6 bases between. Germline V gene sequence: CDR1 GTSNPN, CDR2 SVGIG (reference sequence). CDR3 nucleotides: TGTGCCTGGAGTGGGCCCCTGAACACTGAAGCTTTCTTT. It codes for CAWSGPLNTEAFF.

The chain combines TRBV6-2 or TRBV6-3 with TRBJ2-7; TRBD2 matches at 14 bases. The CDR3 is made up of 15 amino acids. Trimming took 6 bases from V and 6 from J; bases not matched to a gene: 7. Germline CDR1 reads MNHEY; CDR2 reads SVGEGT. CDR3 loop: CASSRLAGGAGEQYF. The CDR3 DNA follows: TGTGCCAGCAGCCGACTAGCGGGAGGGGCCGGCGAGCAGTACTTC.

This sequence joins TRBV18 and TRBJ2-7, with D unresolved. The CDR3 runs 12 residues. V lost 6 bases, J lost 2 bases, and 8 bases lay in between. Germline V CDR1 and CDR2: KGHSH, LQKENI. The CDR3 coding sequence is TGTGCCAGCTCTCCGGATACCTACGAGCAGTACTTC. It encodes CASSPDTYEQYF.

Of note for this clone: Other DNA sequences from this sample encode an identical CDR3 as well. V and J are TRBV3-1 (or the pseudogene TRBV3-2) and TRBJ1-5; D not resolved. Trimming left V 1 base short and J 3 bases short, with 4 bases between. The V gene's germline CDR1 is LGHDT and CDR2 YNNKEL (reference sequence). The length of the CDR3 is 13 residues. CDR3 nucleotides: TGTGCCAGCAGCCAAGGGGCCAATCAGCCCCAGCATTTT. Protein sequence: CASSQGANQPQHF.

V is TRBV6-5 and J is TRBJ1-3; D is possibly TRBD1 (6 bases). The CDR3 is 15 residues long. Trimming stripped 5 bases from V and 2 bases from J, with 13 bases between. Germline V lookup: CDR1 MNHEY, CDR2 SVGAGI. CDR3 nucleotides: TGTGCCAGCAGTACGCCGGGACACACTGGAAACACCATATATTTT. Amino acids: CASSTPGHTGNTIYF.

V usage is TRBV14 and J usage is TRBJ2-3; D is perhaps TRBD1 (5 bases). Germline lookup yields CDR1 SGHDN and CDR2 FVKESK. This CDR3 spans 15 amino acids. Trimming pared 3 bases from V and 0 bases from J, leaving 10 bases between. The CDR3 spells CASSHPRASTDTQYF. CDR3 in DNA: TGTGCCAGCAGCCATCCCAGGGCTAGCACAGATACGCAGTATTTT. Filled out from reference TRBV14 and TRBJ2-3, the complete variable domain reads EAGVTQFPSHSVIEKGQTVTLRCDPISGHDNLYWYRRVMGKEIKFLLHFVKESKQDESGMPNNRFLAERTGGTYSTLKVQPAELEDSGVYFCASSHPRASTDTQYFGPGTRLTVL.

V is TRBV7-9 and J is TRBJ2-5; no clear D gene. The CDR3 is 16 residues long. The germline CDR1 and CDR2 sequences are SEHNR and FQNEAQ (reference sequence). V was pared by 5 bases and J by 5 bases, with 21 bases between. CDR3 in DNA: TGTGCCAGCAGCCGGCAACTCCTCCCAGGATTGGAGACCCAGTACTTC. Amino acid sequence: CASSRQLLPGLETQYF.

The rearrangement links TRBV2 to TRBJ2-7; 10 bases match TRBD1. The V gene end was trimmed by 8 bases and the J gene end by 4 bases; junction bases not matched to a gene: 2. There are 12 residues in the CDR3. The germline gives CDR1 SNHLY, CDR2 FYNNEI. The chain's CDR3 is CASADRGYEQYF. CDR3 nucleotide sequence: TGTGCCAGCGCGGACAGGGGGTACGAGCAGTACTTC.

This clone was seen once. This rearrangement joins TRBV19 to TRBJ2-5; tentatively, D is TRBD1 (5 bases). Trimming stripped 8 bases from V and 5 bases from J, with 18 bases between. Germline V gene data show CDR1 as LNHDA and CDR2 as SQIVND (reference sequence). The length of the CDR3 is 14 residues. CDR3: CASGARVSDETQYF. The CDR3, as DNA: TGTGCCAGTGGGGCTCGAGTATCGGATGAGACCCAGTACTTC.

The chain is built from TRBV19 and TRBJ1-2; 8 bases line up with TRBD1. The CDR3 runs 13 residues. The V gene's germline CDR1 is LNHDA and CDR2 SQIVND (reference sequence). V dropped 5 bases and J dropped 7; count of bases not matched to a gene: 6. CDR3 region: CASSPDRAGGYTF. The CDR3 DNA sequence: TGTGCCAGTAGTCCGGACAGGGCAGGTGGCTACACCTTC.

The rearrangement links TRBV27 to TRBJ2-1; TRBD2 matches at 11 bases. The CDR3 runs 16 residues. V was pared by 1 base and J by 4 bases, with 3 bases of the junction left unmatched. Germline V lookup: CDR1 MNHEY, CDR2 SMNVEV (reference sequence). The CDR3 sequence: CASSLLAGGRYNEQFF. The CDR3 bases are TGTGCCAGCAGTTTATTAGCGGGAGGGCGTTACAATGAGCAGTTCTTC.

J is TRBJ1-1 and V is TRBV27, with a possible D match to TRBD1 (6 bases). From germline, CDR1 is MNHEY and CDR2 SMNVEV (reference sequence). CDR3 length: 13 residues. Trimming took 3 bases from V and 11 from J, leaving 16 bases between them. CDR3 residues: CASSLNNRVSAFF. Written as DNA, the CDR3 is TGTGCCAGCAGTTTGAATAACAGGGTTTCGGCTTTCTTT.

The rearrangement joins TRBV12-5 to TRBJ1-6; no reliable D call. Germline lookup yields CDR1 LGHNT and CDR2 FRNRAP. V was cut by 1 base and J by 7 bases, with 8 bases left in between. The CDR3 spans 14 residues. The CDR3 nucleotides read TGTGCTAGTGGTTTGGCAAGAGAAAATTCACCCCTCCACTTT. Protein: CASGLARENSPLHF.

The chain employs TRBV2 and TRBJ2-1; 11 bases are shared with TRBD2. The germline CDR1 and CDR2 sequences are SNHLY and FYNNEI. CDR3 length: 15 residues. V lost 4 bases and J lost 7; bases outside the gene matches: 6. The CDR3 spells CASSVTSGSGNEQFF. In DNA, the CDR3 is TGTGCCAGCAGTGTAACTAGCGGGAGTGGTAATGAGCAGTTCTTC.

The chain uses TRBV5-1 and TRBJ1-1; 7 bases match TRBD1. Germline V gives CDR1 SGHRS, CDR2 YFSETQ. This CDR3 has 14 amino acids. The junction had 6 bases not matched to a gene; V was cut back by 4 bases and J by 3 bases. CDR3 protein: CASSPTQGYTEAFF. The CDR3 bases are TGCGCCAGCAGCCCGACACAGGGGTACACTGAAGCTTTCTTT.

This clone was observed once. This chain connects TRBV7-3 to TRBJ2-1, with D unresolved. Germline values: CDR1 SGHTA, CDR2 FQGTGA. Between the trimmed V and J ends, which lost 0 bases and 4 bases, there was a span of 13 bases. This CDR3 spans 16 amino acids. The CDR3 coding sequence is TGTGCCAGCAGCTTAACGGCCCTGTCGAGTTACAATGAGCAGTTCTTC. This sequence encodes CASSLTALSSYNEQFF.

The V gene is TRBV4-3, the J gene TRBJ2-3; D remains ambiguous. Looked up from germline, CDR1 is LGHNA and CDR2 is YSLEER. V was shortened by 1 base and J by 3 bases, with 8 bases between the two germline ends. This CDR3 has 14 residues. The CDR3 protein is CASSQVGDTDTQYF. CDR3 in DNA: TGCGCCAGCAGCCAAGTTGGGGATACAGATACGCAGTATTTT.

This chain connects TRBV12-3 or TRBV12-4 to TRBJ1-1, with 8 bases lining up with TRBD1. V dropped 6 bases and J dropped 11; count of bases not matched to a gene: 8. The CDR3 extends over 12 amino acids. The CDR3 region has the DNA TGTGCCAGCAGCCTGGACAGGGCCAGGGCTTTCTTT. It specifies CASSLDRARAFF.

The chain uses TRBV15 and TRBJ2-1; D gene uncertain. The CDR3 loop spans 11 amino acids. Trimming took 5 bases from V and 4 from J, leaving 3 bases between them. Germline values: CDR1 LNHNV, CDR2 YYDKDF (reference sequence). This chain's CDR3 is CATSEYNEQFF. In nucleotides, the CDR3 is TGTGCCACCAGCGAGTACAATGAGCAGTTCTTC.